This T cell receptor (beta chain) derives from a study of cytomegalovirus exposure and HLA in healthy donors. The V and J ends lost 3 bases and 6 bases, in that order; junction bases with no gene match: 4. CDR1 is SGHNT, CDR2 YYREEE, per germline (reference sequence). This CDR3 spans 14 amino acids. Profiling relied on immunoSEQ multiplex PCR, and the TCRdb table lists in-frame clones only, not all of them. The table lists fewer than 200,000 clones, around 82% of them singletons. Sequencing used PBMCs. The sequence was obtained from a young woman in good health and CMV-seropositive. This chain connects TRBV5-4 to TRBJ2-1; 9 bases are a match to TRBD1. This CDR3 is CASSSPDRGNEQFF. In nucleotides, the CDR3 is TGTGCCAGCAGCTCCCCGGACAGGGGCAATGAGCAGTTCTTC.